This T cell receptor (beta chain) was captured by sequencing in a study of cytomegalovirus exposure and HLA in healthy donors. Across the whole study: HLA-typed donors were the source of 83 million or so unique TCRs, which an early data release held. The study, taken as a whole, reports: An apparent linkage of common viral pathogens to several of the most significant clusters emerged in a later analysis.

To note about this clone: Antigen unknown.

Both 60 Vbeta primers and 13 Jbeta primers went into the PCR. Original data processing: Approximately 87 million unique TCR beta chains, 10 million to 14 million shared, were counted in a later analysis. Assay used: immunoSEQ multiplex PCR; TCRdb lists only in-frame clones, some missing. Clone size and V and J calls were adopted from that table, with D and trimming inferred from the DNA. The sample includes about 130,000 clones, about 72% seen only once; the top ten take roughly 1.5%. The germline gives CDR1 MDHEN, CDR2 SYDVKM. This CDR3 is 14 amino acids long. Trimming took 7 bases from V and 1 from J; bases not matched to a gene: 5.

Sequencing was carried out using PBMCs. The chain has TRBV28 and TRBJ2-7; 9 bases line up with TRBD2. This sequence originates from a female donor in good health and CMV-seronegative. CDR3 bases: TGTGCCAGCACAGGTAGCGGGGGTTCCTACGAGCAGTACTTC. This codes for CASTGSGGSYEQYF.